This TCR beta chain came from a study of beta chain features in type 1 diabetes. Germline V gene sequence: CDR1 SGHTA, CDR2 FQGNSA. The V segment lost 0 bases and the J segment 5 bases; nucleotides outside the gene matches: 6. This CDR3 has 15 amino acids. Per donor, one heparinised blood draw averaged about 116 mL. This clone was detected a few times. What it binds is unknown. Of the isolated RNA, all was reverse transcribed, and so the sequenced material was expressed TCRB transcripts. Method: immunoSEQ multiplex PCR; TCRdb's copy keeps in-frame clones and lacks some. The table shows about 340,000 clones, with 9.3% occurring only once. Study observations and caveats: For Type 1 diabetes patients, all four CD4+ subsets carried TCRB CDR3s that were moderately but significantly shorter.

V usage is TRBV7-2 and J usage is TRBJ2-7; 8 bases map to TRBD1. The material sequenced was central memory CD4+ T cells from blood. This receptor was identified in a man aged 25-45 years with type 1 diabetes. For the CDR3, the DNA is TGTGCCAGCAGCTTAGCGAGTACAGGGGGTGACGAGCAGTACTTC. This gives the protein CASSLASTGGDEQYF.